The rows below give T cell receptor beta chains drawn from one sample of a study of blood T cells in healthy people across ages. TCRdb redid the calling of the 5' RACE reads with MiXCR, one entry per CDR3 protein. The data show about 590,000 distinct CDR3 sequences, less than 35% seen once. Input material: blood. Every receptor here comes from a woman of 80 years or more in good health. The CDR3 runs from the conserved cysteine through the conserved F or W. The order of the fields is CDR3 protein, V gene, J gene.

CDR3: CASRLRVSQETQYF
V: TRBV2
J: TRBJ2-5

CDR3: CSARDTYRGTDTQYF
V: TRBV20-1
J: TRBJ2-3

CDR3: CATLGVSYEQYF
V: TRBV28
J: TRBJ2-7

CDR3: CASSYTGSETQYF
V: TRBV27
J: TRBJ2-5

CDR3: CSANILAGVTDTQYF
V: TRBV20-1
J: TRBJ2-3

CDR3: CASSRIGATNEKLFF
V: TRBV7-2
J: TRBJ1-4

CDR3: CASSLGLGQGADEQFF
V: TRBV5-1
J: TRBJ2-1

CDR3: CASTRSLNTEAFF
V: TRBV6-1
J: TRBJ1-1

CDR3: CSASISGRTSGNVQFF
V: TRBV20-1
J: TRBJ2-1

CDR3: CAWQETGTNEQFF
V: TRBV30
J: TRBJ2-1

CDR3: CASSPEGLAYEQYF
V: TRBV4-1
J: TRBJ2-7

CDR3: CASNSGTGTNTEAFF
V: TRBV7-6
J: TRBJ1-1

CDR3: CASSPEAWSYNEQFF
V: TRBV4-3
J: TRBJ2-1

CDR3: CSVVTGVSYEQYF
V: TRBV29-1
J: TRBJ2-7

CDR3: CSARGPSGEQYF
V: TRBV20-1
J: TRBJ2-7

CDR3: CASSPADTQYF
V: TRBV18
J: TRBJ2-3

CDR3: CASSLPGYEQYF
V: TRBV5-1
J: TRBJ2-7

CDR3: CASSLRPGAGINSYEQYF
V: TRBV7-2
J: TRBJ2-7

CDR3: CASSHGAFGPQHF
V: TRBV5-6
J: TRBJ1-5

CDR3: CASSLSASYSYNEQFF
V: TRBV7-2
J: TRBJ2-1

CDR3: CASSSRTSGGSETQYF
V: TRBV25-1
J: TRBJ2-5

CDR3: CASSVSRLVPETQYF
V: TRBV11-2
J: TRBJ2-5

CDR3: CASSFNRVGTEAFF
V: TRBV7-9
J: TRBJ1-1

CDR3: CASSLAGSGGNQPQHF
V: TRBV7-8
J: TRBJ1-5

CDR3: CASSLAPVGVQNQPQHF
V: TRBV7-9
J: TRBJ1-5

CDR3: CASSQGTGHGYGYTF
V: TRBV12-3/TRBV12-4
J: TRBJ1-2

CDR3: CASSLTSGQETQYF
V: TRBV7-2
J: TRBJ2-5

CDR3: CASSLDGAYPGYEQYF
V: TRBV5-1
J: .

CDR3: CASSSQPNSRDPHF
V: TRBV7-2
J: TRBJ2-4

CDR3: CASSEFSREGASGYTF
V: TRBV25-1
J: TRBJ1-2

CDR3: CASSYRQGRERETQYF
V: TRBV6-5
J: .

CDR3: CASSLVGLGTQYF
V: TRBV3-1
J: TRBJ2-3

CDR3: CASSYPTGASTEAFF
V: TRBV6-2/TRBV6-3
J: TRBJ1-1

CDR3: CASSVTEDLTEAFF
V: TRBV6-1
J: TRBJ1-1

CDR3: CASSFWGIQDTQYF
V: TRBV27
J: TRBJ2-3

CDR3: CASSLDFYNSPLHF
V: TRBV5-5
J: TRBJ1-6

CDR3: CASSGKAGVLSYEQYF
V: TRBV5-5
J: TRBJ2-7

CDR3: CASSGTGSEQFF
V: TRBV5-1
J: TRBJ2-1

CDR3: CASSPGAGDYNEQYF
V: TRBV27
J: TRBJ2-7

CDR3: CASSMGQHSGANVLTF
V: TRBV5-1
J: TRBJ2-6

CDR3: CASSYSIRSYEQYF
V: TRBV6-2/TRBV6-3
J: TRBJ2-7

CDR3: CASSSSLRQGSYNEQFF
V: TRBV7-2
J: TRBJ2-1

CDR3: CASSLASGVEQYF
V: TRBV5-1
J: TRBJ2-7

CDR3: CASSFTGEGAGGHTF
V: TRBV7-2
J: TRBJ1-2

CDR3: CASSSETEAFF
V: TRBV12-3/TRBV12-4
J: TRBJ1-1

CDR3: CASGLAGGLKNIQYF
V: TRBV12-5
J: TRBJ2-4

CDR3: CASSISGTLAYEQYF
V: TRBV12-3/TRBV12-4
J: .

CDR3: CSARDVYGGVTGERFF
V: TRBV20-1
J: TRBJ2-2

CDR3: CASSLRLIGRGEAFF
V: TRBV12-3/TRBV12-4
J: TRBJ1-1